This TCR beta chain was captured in a study of graft-versus-host responses after intestinal transplantation. Study results and limitations: Patients who carried graft-donor T cell macrochimerism also had high graft-versus-host to host-versus-graft clonal ratios in their allografts.

In this sample, this clone turned up a few times. Its antigen is not known. Measured with immunoSEQ multiplex PCR; TCRdb has only the in-frame clones, and not every one. The sample consists of more than 50,000 clones, 75% to 95% of them appearing once. This CDR3 is 17 amino acids long. Germline values: CDR1 ENHRY, CDR2 SYGVKD. With V trimmed by 3 bases and J by 0 bases, 7 bases remained unmatched. This sequence originates from a human patient who received an intestinal transplant, so some T cells may come from the graft donor. The chain carries TRBV10-3 and TRBJ2-5; 10 nucleotides align to TRBD1. Source: PBMCs, taken roughly 660 days after intestinal transplant. This CDR3 is CAISDLETGGNQETQYF. In DNA form, the CDR3 reads TGTGCCATCAGTGACCTTGAGACAGGGGGCAACCAAGAGACCCAGTACTTC.